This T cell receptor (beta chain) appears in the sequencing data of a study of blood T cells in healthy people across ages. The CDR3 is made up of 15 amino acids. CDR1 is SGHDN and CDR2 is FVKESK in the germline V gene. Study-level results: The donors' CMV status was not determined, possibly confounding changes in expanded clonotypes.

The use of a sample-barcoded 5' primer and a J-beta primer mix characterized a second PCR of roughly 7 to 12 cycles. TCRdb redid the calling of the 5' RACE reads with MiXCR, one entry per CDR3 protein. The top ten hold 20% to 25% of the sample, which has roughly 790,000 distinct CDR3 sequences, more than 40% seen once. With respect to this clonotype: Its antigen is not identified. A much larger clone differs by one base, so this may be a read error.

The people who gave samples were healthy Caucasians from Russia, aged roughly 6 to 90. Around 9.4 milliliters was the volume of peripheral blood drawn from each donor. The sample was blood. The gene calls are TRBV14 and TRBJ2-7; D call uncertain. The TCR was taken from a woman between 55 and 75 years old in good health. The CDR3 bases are TGTGCCAGCAGCCAAAGTCAGCACTATTCCTACGGGCAGTACTTC. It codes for CASSQSQHYSYGQYF.